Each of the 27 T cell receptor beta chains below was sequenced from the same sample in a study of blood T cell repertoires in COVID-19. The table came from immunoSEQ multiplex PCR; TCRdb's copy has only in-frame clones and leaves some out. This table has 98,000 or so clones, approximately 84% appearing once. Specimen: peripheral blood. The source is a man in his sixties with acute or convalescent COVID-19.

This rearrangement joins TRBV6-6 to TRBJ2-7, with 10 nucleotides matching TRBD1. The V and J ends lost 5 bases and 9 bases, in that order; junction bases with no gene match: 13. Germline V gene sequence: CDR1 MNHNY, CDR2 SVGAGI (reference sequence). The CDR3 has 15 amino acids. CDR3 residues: CASSPPGQGSGLQYF. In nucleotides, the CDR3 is TGTGCCAGCAGTCCTCCGGGACAGGGGTCCGGGTTGCAGTACTTC.

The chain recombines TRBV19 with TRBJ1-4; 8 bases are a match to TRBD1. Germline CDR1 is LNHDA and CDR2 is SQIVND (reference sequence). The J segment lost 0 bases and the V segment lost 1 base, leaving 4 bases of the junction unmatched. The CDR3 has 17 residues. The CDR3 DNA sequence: TGTGCCAGTAGTATAGGGCCACAGGGGGCAACTAATGAAAAACTGTTTTTT. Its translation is CASSIGPQGATNEKLFF.

In DNA form, the CDR3 reads TGTGCCAGCAGTCCCGGGACAAACACCGGGGAGCTGTTTTTT. Translating it yields CASSPGTNTGELFF. This chain connects TRBV6-5 to TRBJ2-2; perhaps TRBD1 as D (6 bases). From germline, CDR1 is MNHEY and CDR2 SVGAGI. V dropped 5 bases and J dropped 2 bases, with 9 bases sitting between them. The CDR3 runs to 14 residues.

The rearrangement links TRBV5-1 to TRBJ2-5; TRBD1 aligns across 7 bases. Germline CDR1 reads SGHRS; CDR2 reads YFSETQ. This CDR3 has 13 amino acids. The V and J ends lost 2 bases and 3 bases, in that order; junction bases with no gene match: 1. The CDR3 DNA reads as TGCGCCAGCAGCTTCACAGGGGAAGAGACCCAGTACTTC. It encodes CASSFTGEETQYF.

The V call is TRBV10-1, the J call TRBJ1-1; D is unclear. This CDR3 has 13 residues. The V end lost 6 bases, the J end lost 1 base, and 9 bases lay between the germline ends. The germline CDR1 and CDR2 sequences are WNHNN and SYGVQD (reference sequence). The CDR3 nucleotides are TGCGCCAGCAGACTTAAGCCGAACACTGAAGCTTTCTTT. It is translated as CASRLKPNTEAFF.

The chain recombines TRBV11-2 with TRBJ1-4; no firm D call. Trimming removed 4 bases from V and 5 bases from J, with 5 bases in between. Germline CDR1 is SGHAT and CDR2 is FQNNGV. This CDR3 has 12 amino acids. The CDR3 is CASSYSNEKLFF. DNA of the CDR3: TGTGCCAGCAGCTACTCAAATGAAAAACTGTTTTTT. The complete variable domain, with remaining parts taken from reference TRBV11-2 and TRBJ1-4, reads EAGVAQSPRYKIIEKRQSVAFWCNPISGHATLYWYQQILGQGPKLLIQFQNNGVVDDSQLPKDRFSAERLKGVDSTLKIQPAKLEDSAVYLCASSYSNEKLFFGSGTQLSVL.

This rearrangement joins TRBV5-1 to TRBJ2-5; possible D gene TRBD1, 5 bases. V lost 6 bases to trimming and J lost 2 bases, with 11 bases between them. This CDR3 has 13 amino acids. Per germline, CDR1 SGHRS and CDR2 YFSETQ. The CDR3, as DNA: TGCGCCAGCAACCAACAGGAGCAAGAGACCCAGTACTTC. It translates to CASNQQEQETQYF.

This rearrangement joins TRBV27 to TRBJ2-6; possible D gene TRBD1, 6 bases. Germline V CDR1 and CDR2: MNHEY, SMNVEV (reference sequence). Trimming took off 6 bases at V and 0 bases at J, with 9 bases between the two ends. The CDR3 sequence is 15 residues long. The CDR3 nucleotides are TGTGCCAGCAGACCGACAGGCTCTGGGGCCAACGTCCTGACTTTC. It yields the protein CASRPTGSGANVLTF.

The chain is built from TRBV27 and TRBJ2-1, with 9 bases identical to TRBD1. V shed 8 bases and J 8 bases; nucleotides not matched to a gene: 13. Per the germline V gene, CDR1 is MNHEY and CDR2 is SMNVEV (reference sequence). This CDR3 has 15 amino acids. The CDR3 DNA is TGTGCCAGCCGGAAACTGGGACAGGGTATCGATGAGCAGTTCTTC. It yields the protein CASRKLGQGIDEQFF.

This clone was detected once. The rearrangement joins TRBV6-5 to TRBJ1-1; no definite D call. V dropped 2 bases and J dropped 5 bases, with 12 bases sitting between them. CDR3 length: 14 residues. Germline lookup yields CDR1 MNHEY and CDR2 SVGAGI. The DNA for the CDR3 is TGTGCCAGCAGTTACGGACTACGGGAGACTGAAGCTTTCTTT. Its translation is CASSYGLRETEAFF.

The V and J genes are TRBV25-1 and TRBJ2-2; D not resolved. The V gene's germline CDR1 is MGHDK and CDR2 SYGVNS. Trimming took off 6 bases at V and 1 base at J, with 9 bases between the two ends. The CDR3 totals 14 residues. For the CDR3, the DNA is TGTGCCAGCAGCGAGAGGTGGAACACCGGGGAGCTGTTTTTT. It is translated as CASSERWNTGELFF.

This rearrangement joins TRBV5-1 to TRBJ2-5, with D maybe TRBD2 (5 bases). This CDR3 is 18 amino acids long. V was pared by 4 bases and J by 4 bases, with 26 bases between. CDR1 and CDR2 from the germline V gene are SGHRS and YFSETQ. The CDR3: CASSLPSRGPYRGETQYF. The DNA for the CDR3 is TGCGCCAGCAGCCTGCCCTCCCGGGGTCCCTATCGGGGAGAGACCCAGTACTTC. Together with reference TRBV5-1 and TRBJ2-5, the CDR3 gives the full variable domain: KAGVTQTPRYLIKTRGQQVTLSCSPISGHRSVSWYQQTPGQGLQFLFEYFSETQRNKGNFPGRFSGRQFSNSRSEMNVSTLELGDSALYLCASSLPSRGPYRGETQYFGPGTRLLVL.

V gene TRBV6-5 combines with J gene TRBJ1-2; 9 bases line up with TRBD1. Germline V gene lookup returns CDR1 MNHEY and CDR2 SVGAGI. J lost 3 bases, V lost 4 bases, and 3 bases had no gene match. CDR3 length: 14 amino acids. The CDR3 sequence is CASSWRDRDYGYTF. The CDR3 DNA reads TGTGCCAGCAGTTGGCGGGACAGGGACTATGGCTACACCTTC.

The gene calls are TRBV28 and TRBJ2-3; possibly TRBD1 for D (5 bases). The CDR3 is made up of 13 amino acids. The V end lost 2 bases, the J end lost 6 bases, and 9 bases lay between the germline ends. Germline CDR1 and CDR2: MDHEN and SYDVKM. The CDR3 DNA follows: TGTGCCAGCAGTTTACGACAGCCCGATACGCAGTATTTT. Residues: CASSLRQPDTQYF.

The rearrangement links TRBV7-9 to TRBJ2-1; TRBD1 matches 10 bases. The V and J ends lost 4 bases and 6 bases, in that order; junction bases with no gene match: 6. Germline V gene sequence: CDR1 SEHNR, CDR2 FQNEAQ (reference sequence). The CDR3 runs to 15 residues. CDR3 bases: TGTGCCAGCAGCTCGGGACAGGGGTGGGGCAATGAGCAGTTCTTC. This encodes CASSSGQGWGNEQFF.

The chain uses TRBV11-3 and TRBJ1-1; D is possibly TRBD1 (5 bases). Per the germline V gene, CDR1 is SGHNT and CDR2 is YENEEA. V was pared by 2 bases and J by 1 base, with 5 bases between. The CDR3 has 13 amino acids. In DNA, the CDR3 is TGTGCCAGCAGCTTACAGGGGAACACTGAAGCTTTCTTT. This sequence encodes CASSLQGNTEAFF.

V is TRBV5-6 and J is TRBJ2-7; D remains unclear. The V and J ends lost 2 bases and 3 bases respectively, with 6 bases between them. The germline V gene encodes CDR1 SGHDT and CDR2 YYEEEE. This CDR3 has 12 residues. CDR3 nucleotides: TGTGCCAGCAGCTTCCTGCGCTACGAGCAGTACTTC. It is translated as CASSFLRYEQYF. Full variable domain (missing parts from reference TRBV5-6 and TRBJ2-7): DAGVTQSPTHLIKTRGQQVTLRCSPKSGHDTVSWYQQALGQGPQFIFQYYEEEERQRGNFPDRFSGHQFPNYSSELNVNALLLGDSALYLCASSFLRYEQYFGPGTRLTVT.

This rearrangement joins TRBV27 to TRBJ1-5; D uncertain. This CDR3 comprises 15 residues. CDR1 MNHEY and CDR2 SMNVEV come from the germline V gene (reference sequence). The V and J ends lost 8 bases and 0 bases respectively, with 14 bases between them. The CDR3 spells CASRPQVNSNQPQHF. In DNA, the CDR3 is TGTGCCAGCCGCCCCCAGGTGAATAGCAATCAGCCCCAGCATTTT.

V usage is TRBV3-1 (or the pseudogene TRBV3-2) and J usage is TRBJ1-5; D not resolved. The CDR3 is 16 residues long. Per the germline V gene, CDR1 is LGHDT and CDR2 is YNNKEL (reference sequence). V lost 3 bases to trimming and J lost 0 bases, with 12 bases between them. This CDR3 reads CASSQAGFHSNQPQHF. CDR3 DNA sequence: TGTGCCAGCAGCCAGGCGGGATTCCATAGCAATCAGCCCCAGCATTTT.

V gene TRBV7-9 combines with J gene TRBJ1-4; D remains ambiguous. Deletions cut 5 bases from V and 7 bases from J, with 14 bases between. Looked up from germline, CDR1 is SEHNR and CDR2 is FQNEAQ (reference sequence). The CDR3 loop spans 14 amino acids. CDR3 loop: CASSRGSSGEKLFF. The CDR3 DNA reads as TGTGCCAGCAGCCGCGGGTCGTCTGGTGAAAAACTGTTTTTT.

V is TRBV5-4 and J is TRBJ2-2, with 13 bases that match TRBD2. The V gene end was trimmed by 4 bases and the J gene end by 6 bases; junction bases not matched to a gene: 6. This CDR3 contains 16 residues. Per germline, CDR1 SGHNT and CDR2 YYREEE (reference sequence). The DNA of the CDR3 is TGTGCCAGCAGCCGTACTAGCGGGAGGGCCGCCGGGGAGCTGTTTTTT. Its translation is CASSRTSGRAAGELFF.

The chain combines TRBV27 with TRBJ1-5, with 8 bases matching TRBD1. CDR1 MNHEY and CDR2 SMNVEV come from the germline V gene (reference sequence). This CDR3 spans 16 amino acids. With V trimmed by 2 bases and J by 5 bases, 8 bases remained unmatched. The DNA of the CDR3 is TGTGCCAGCAGTTTAAAGGCAGGGGGCGCCTATCAGCCCCAGCATTTT. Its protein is CASSLKAGGAYQPQHF.

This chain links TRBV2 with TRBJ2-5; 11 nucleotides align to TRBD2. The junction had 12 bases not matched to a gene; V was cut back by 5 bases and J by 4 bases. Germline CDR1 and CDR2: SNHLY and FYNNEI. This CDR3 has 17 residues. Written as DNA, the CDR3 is TGTGCCAGCAGTATGTCAGGGGCACTAGCGGGAGCAGAGACCCAGTACTTC. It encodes CASSMSGALAGAETQYF.

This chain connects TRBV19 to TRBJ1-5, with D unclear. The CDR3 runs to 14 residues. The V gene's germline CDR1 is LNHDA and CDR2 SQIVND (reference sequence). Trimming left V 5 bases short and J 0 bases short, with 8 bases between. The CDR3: CASSLQASNQPQHF. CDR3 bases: TGTGCCAGTAGTCTTCAGGCTAGCAATCAGCCCCAGCATTTT.

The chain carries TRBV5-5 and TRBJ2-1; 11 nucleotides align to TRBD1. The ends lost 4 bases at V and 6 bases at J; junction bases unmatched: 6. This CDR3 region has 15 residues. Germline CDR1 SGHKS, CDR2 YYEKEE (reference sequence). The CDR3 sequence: CASSPTGTGGNEQFF. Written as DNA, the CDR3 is TGTGCCAGCAGCCCAACCGGGACAGGGGGCAATGAGCAGTTCTTC.

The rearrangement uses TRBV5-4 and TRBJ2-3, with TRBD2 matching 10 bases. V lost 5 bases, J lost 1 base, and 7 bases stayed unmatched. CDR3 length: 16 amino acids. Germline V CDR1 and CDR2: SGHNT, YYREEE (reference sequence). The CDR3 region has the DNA TGTGCCAGCAGGGAAGGACTAGCGGCTCGCACAGATACGCAGTATTTT. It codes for CASREGLAARTDTQYF. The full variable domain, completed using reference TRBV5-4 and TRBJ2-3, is ETGVTQSPTHLIKTRGQQVTLRCSSQSGHNTVSWYQQALGQGPQFIFQYYREEENGRGNFPPRFSGLQFPNYSSELNVNALELDDSALYLCASREGLAARTDTQYFGPGTRLTVL.

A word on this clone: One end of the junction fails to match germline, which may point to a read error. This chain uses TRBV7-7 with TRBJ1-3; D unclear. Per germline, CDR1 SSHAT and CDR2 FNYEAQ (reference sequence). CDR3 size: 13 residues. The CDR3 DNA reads TGTGCTAGCAGCTTAGCGTTAGGAAACACCATATATTTT. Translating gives CASSLALGNTIYF.